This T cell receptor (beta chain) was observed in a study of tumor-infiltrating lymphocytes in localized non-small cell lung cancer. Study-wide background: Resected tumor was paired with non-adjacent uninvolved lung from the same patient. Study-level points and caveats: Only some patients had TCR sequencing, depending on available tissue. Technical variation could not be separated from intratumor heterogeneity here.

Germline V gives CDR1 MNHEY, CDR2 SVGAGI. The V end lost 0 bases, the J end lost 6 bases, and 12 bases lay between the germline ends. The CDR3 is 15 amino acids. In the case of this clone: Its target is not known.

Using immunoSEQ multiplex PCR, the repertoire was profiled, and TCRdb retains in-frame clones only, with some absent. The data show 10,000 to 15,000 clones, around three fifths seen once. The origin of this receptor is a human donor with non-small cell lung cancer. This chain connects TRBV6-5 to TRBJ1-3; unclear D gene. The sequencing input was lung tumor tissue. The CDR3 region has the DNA TGTGCCAGCAGTTACTCGTTAGGGAGTGAAAACACCATATATTTT. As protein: CASSYSLGSENTIYF.